This T cell receptor (beta chain) was captured by sequencing in a study of STAT3 mutations in large granular lymphocyte leukemia. The CDR3 contains 11 residues. Trimming removed 8 bases from V and 8 bases from J; junction bases left unmatched: 2. The germline CDR1 and CDR2 sequences are MGHRA and YSYEKL. Points on this clone: Its target is not known.

Clones were read by immunoSEQ multiplex PCR, and TCRdb kept only the in-frame ones, dropping some. The sample lists tens of thousands of clones; approximately 78% were seen once. Study findings and constraints: A small but highly pathogenic clone may have been missed. TCR clonotype switching after therapy occurred in about 30% of the 18 patients. Every T-cell large granular lymphocyte leukemia patient had at least one immunodominant TCR beta clonotype. Clonal expansion was inferred from other time points because no sample existed at each clone's first appearance.

This clonotype was obtained from a human donor with T large granular lymphocyte leukemia. Some clones in this sample may be carry-over from other donors' samples. The specimen was PBMCs. V gene TRBV4-1 combines with J gene TRBJ2-1, with TRBD2 matching over 8 bases. For the CDR3, the DNA is TGCGCCAGCGCGGGGGGCTATGAGCAGTTCTTC. It translates to CASAGGYEQFF.